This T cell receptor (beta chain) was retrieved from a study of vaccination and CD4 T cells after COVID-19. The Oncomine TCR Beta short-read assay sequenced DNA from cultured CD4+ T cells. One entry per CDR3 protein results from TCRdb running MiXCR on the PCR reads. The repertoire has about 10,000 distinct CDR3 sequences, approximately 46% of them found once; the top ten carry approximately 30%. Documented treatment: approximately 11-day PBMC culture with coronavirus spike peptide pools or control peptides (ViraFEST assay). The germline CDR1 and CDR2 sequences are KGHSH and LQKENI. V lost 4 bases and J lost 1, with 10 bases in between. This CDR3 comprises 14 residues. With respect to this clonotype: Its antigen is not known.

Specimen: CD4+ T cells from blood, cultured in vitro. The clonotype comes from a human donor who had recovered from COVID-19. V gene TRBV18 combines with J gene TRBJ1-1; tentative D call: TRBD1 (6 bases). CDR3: CASSLMTGNTEAFF. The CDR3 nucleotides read TGTGCCAGCTCACTCATGACAGGGAACACTGAAGCTTTCTTT.